Following are 25 T cell receptor beta chains from one sample sequenced in a study of early T cells in non-severe SARS-CoV-2 infection. TCRdb redid the calling of the 5' RACE reads with MiXCR, one entry per CDR3 protein. Here the sample spans tens of thousands of distinct CDR3 sequences, 4.5% to 6% being singletons. The sequencing used whole blood, collected at baseline. These receptors were collected from an adult who was a healthcare worker with PCR-confirmed SARS-CoV-2 infection or an uninfected control (not recorded which).

Many counts were recorded for this clonotype. J is TRBJ2-3 and V is TRBV30; 10 nucleotides match TRBD2. Germline V gives CDR1 GTSNPN, CDR2 SVGIG (reference sequence). The ends lost 2 bases at V and 6 bases at J; junction bases unmatched: 8. CDR3 length: 15 amino acids. The CDR3 loop reads CAWSYSAGGPDTQYF. Here the CDR3 DNA reads TGTGCCTGGAGTTATTCAGCGGGAGGGCCCGATACGCAGTATTTT.

This clonotype was seen many times. The CDR3 DNA is TGTGCCAGCCTTCGGGACAGGGGGGGCGAGCAGTACTTC. Translated, it gives CASLRDRGGEQYF. The V and J genes are TRBV28 and TRBJ2-7, with 11 bases aligning to TRBD1. Trimming took 8 bases from V and 6 from J; bases not matched to a gene: 6. This CDR3 comprises 13 residues. Germline CDR1 reads MDHEN; CDR2 reads SYDVKM. Full variable domain (rest looked up from reference TRBV28 and TRBJ2-7): DVKVTQSSRYLVKRTGEKVFLECVQDMDHENMFWYRQDPGLGLRLIYFSYDVKMKEKGDIPEGYSVSREKKERFSLILESASTNQTSMYLCASLRDRGGEQYFGPGTRLTVT.

The table lists this clonotype with many counts. CDR3 coding DNA: TGTGCCAGCAGTGTGGGGTCCCTCGAGCAGTTCTTC. The encoded protein is CASSVGSLEQFF. V and J are TRBV6-6 and TRBJ2-1; no firm D call. The V end lost 5 bases, the J end lost 10 bases, and 12 bases lay between the germline ends. Germline V gene data show CDR1 as MNHNY and CDR2 as SVGAGI (reference sequence). The CDR3 consists of 12 residues.

This clonotype was detected many times. The chain is built from TRBV10-2 and TRBJ2-5; D uncertain. From germline, CDR1 is WSHSY and CDR2 SAAADI. V lost 4 bases and J lost 3, with 9 bases in between. This CDR3 comprises 13 residues. The CDR3 bases are TGCGCCAGCAGTGTGGCGCGGAAAGAGACCCAGTACTTC. Encoded protein: CASSVARKETQYF.

CDR3 sequence (DNA): TGTGCCTGGAGCTCCGGGGAGCAGCCCCAGCATTTT. The encoded protein is CAWSSGEQPQHF. The chain employs TRBV30 and TRBJ1-5; D is ambiguous. The germline V gene has CDR1 GTSNPN and CDR2 SVGIG (reference sequence). CDR3 length equals 12 residues. V shed 3 bases and J shed 7 bases, with 10 bases lying between them. The full variable domain, rest sourced from reference TRBV30 and TRBJ1-5, is SQTIHQWPATLVQPVGSPLSLECTVEGTSNPNLYWYRQAAGRGLQLLFYSVGIGQISSEVPQNLSASRPQDRQFILSSKKLLLSDSGFYLCAWSSGEQPQHFGDGTRLSIL.

The chain uses TRBV12-2 and TRBJ1-1. TRBV12-2 is deemed a pseudogene. The CDR3 totals 15 residues. CDR3 sequence: CASRSMDVSNTEAFF. The CDR3 DNA sequence: TGTGCAAGTCGCTCCATGGACGTATCGAACACTGAAGCTTTCTTT.

This clonotype was counted a few times. The chain uses TRBV30 and TRBJ1-1; perhaps TRBD1 as D (5 bases). Trimming shortened V by 1 base and J by 7 bases, and 7 bases separated the two germline ends. The CDR3 extends over 11 amino acids. Germline lookup yields CDR1 GTSNPN and CDR2 SVGIG (reference sequence). This CDR3 is CAWSAGIEAFF. The CDR3 bases are TGTGCCTGGAGTGCAGGGATTGAAGCTTTCTTT.

V gene TRBV7-9 combines with J gene TRBJ2-5, with D hard to call. The CDR3 is made up of 14 amino acids. CDR1 SEHNR and CDR2 FQNEAQ come from the germline V gene (reference sequence). Trimming took off 2 bases at V and 4 bases at J, with 11 bases between the two ends. The CDR3 spells CASSLFSGRETQYF. CDR3 in DNA: TGTGCCAGCAGCTTATTTTCCGGGCGAGAGACCCAGTACTTC.

This clonotype was picked up many times. The chain has TRBV12-3 or TRBV12-4 and TRBJ2-1; 11 bases align to TRBD1. The V gene end was trimmed by 7 bases and the J gene end by 3 bases; junction bases not matched to a gene: 5. CDR3 length equals 15 residues. The chain's CDR3 is CASTSGTGGYNEQFF. CDR3 bases: TGTGCCAGCACCTCCGGGACAGGGGGCTACAATGAGCAGTTCTTC.

This clonotype was seen repeatedly, ten times or more. The chain is built from TRBV28 and TRBJ1-6; D not resolved. Germline assignment: CDR1 MDHEN and CDR2 SYDVKM. Trimming pared 7 bases from V and 7 bases from J, leaving 14 bases between. The CDR3 consists of 14 residues. This CDR3 is CASMAGNLNSPLHF. In DNA, the CDR3 is TGTGCCAGCATGGCTGGAAACTTAAATTCACCCCTCCACTTT.

The rearrangement uses TRBV29-1 and TRBJ1-1, with D unresolved. Trimming removed 7 bases at V and 0 bases at J, with 12 bases between. CDR1 is SQVTM and CDR2 is ANQGSEA in the germline V gene. The CDR3 is 13 amino acids. CDR3 sequence reads: CSAFGGMNTEAFF. The CDR3 DNA reads TGCAGCGCATTTGGTGGTATGAACACTGAAGCTTTCTTT.

The sample holds a few counts of this clonotype. The rearrangement uses TRBV6-5 and TRBJ2-7; D could derive from TRBD1 or TRBD2 (5 bases each). The CDR3 sequence is 14 residues long. With 0 bases removed from V and 3 bases from J, the gap between germline ends came to 9 bases. The V gene's germline CDR1 is MNHEY and CDR2 SVGAGI. The CDR3 bases are TGTGCCAGCAGTTACTCGGGACCGAGCTACGAGCAGTACTTC. This gives the protein CASSYSGPSYEQYF.

The chain joins TRBV7-2 to TRBJ1-4; D unclear. V was shortened by 3 bases and J by 6 bases, with 11 bases between the two germline ends. Germline lookup yields CDR1 SGHTA and CDR2 FQGNSA. This CDR3 spans 14 amino acids. In nucleotides, the CDR3 is TGTGCCAGCAGCTTGGGCCTGTTGGATGAAAAACTGTTTTTT. Residues: CASSLGLLDEKLFF.

The table lists this clonotype with many counts. The genes are TRBV29-1 and TRBJ2-7; D may match TRBD1 or TRBD2 (6 bases each). The germline V and J ends were trimmed by 5 bases and 5 bases, with 13 bases remaining between them. The CDR3 extends over 12 amino acids. Per the germline V gene, CDR1 is SQVTM and CDR2 is ANQGSEA. This chain's CDR3 is CSVPGGLHEQYF. CDR3 in DNA: TGCAGCGTTCCCGGGGGCCTCCACGAGCAGTACTTC.

A few counts support this clonotype. The rearrangement links TRBV12-3 or TRBV12-4 to TRBJ2-7; D uncertain. V was pared by 6 bases and J by 4 bases, with 19 bases between. There are 15 residues in the CDR3. For the CDR3, the DNA is TGTGCCAGCAGGGCGGAAGGAGCCCCCTCGTACGAGCAGTACTTC. Encoded protein: CASRAEGAPSYEQYF.

Many counts were recorded for this clonotype. The chain is built from TRBV12-3 or TRBV12-4 and TRBJ1-3, with unresolved D. Trimming removed 4 bases at V and 0 bases at J, with 4 bases between. This CDR3 is 13 amino acids long. DNA of the CDR3: TGTGCCAGCAGTTATGTCTCTGGAAACACCATATATTTT. Amino acid sequence: CASSYVSGNTIYF.

This clonotype showed up just a few times. The chain employs TRBV3-1 and TRBJ2-6; D gene unclear. V lost 4 bases, J lost 0 bases, and 10 bases lay in between. Germline CDR1 and CDR2: LGHDT and YNNKEL (reference sequence). The CDR3 covers 16 residues. As DNA, the CDR3 is TGTGCCAGCAGCCTCCAGACTTTCTCTGGGGCCAACGTCCTGACTTTC. It encodes CASSLQTFSGANVLTF. The full variable domain, in which reference TRBV3-1 and TRBJ2-6 provide the parts outside the CDR3, is DTAVSQTPKYLVTQMGNDKSIKCEQNLGHDTMYWYKQDSKKFLKIMFSYNNKELIINETVPNRFSPKSPDKAHLNLHINSLELGDSAVYFCASSLQTFSGANVLTFGAGSRLTVL.

V usage is TRBV27 and J usage is TRBJ2-7; the D gene is possibly TRBD2 (6 bases). V gave up 2 bases and J gave up 1 base, with 12 bases separating them. This CDR3 contains 15 residues. Germline-derived CDR1 and CDR2 are MNHEY and SMNVEV (reference sequence). CDR3 region: CASSLHGSGSYEQYF. The CDR3 nucleotides read TGTGCCAGCAGTTTACACGGGAGCGGGTCCTACGAGCAGTACTTC.

This clonotype has at least ten counts. The rearrangement links TRBV19 to TRBJ2-1; no reliable D call. This CDR3 has 13 amino acids. Germline V CDR1 and CDR2: LNHDA, SQIVND (reference sequence). V shed 4 bases and J shed 8 bases, with 12 bases lying between them. The CDR3 DNA sequence: TGTGCCAGTAGTACCTGGAACCTTGATGAGCAGTTCTTC. Translating gives CASSTWNLDEQFF.

This clonotype was picked up many times. The rearrangement links TRBV7-3 to TRBJ2-2; 14 nucleotides match TRBD2. This CDR3 comprises 16 residues. CDR1 and CDR2 from the germline V gene are SGHTA and FQGTGA. After removal of 4 bases from V and 5 bases from J, the junction contained 3 bases not matched to a gene. CDR3 residues: CASSSTSGRGTGELFF. CDR3 sequence (DNA): TGTGCCAGCAGCTCGACTAGCGGGAGGGGGACCGGGGAGCTGTTTTTT. Filled out from reference TRBV7-3 and TRBJ2-2, the complete variable domain reads GAGVSQTPSNKVTEKGKYVELRCDPISGHTALYWYRQSLGQGPEFLIYFQGTGAADDSGLPNDRFFAVRPEGSVSTLKIQRTERGDSAVYLCASSSTSGRGTGELFFGEGSRLTVL.

This clonotype was detected ten times or more. This chain joins TRBV19 and TRBJ2-1; 10 bases are shared with TRBD2. Germline values: CDR1 LNHDA, CDR2 SQIVND (reference sequence). The CDR3 runs 20 residues. V dropped 2 bases and J dropped 8; count of bases not matched to a gene: 21. The CDR3 sequence: CASSITGAASGRNLRDEQFF. The CDR3 coding sequence is TGTGCCAGTAGTATAACGGGCGCGGCTAGCGGGAGAAACCTACGGGATGAGCAGTTCTTC. The variable domain in full, with the rest retrieved from reference TRBV19 and TRBJ2-1, is DGGITQSPKYLFRKEGQNVTLSCEQNLNHDAMYWYRQDPGQGLRLIYYSQIVNDFQKGDIAEGYSVSREKKESFPLTVTSAQKNPTAFYLCASSITGAASGRNLRDEQFFGPGTRLTVL.

This clonotype was detected many times. V is TRBV20-1 and J is TRBJ2-3, with TRBD2 as a possible D gene (5 bases). Per the germline V gene, CDR1 is DFQATT and CDR2 is SNEGSKA (reference sequence). The CDR3 loop spans 13 amino acids. Trimming cost V 6 bases and J 1 base, with 11 bases left between them. The CDR3 DNA reads TGCAGTGCCCTATCCGGGGGCACAGATACGCAGTATTTT. The encoded protein is CSALSGGTDTQYF.

This clonotype came up a few times. CDR3 DNA sequence: TGTGCCAGCAGCTTACAACCCTACACGGCTAGTACCTTC. Amino acid sequence: CASSLQPYTASTF. This chain connects TRBV7-2 to TRBJ1-2; no definite D call. This CDR3 is 13 amino acids long. V shed 2 bases and J shed 14 bases, with 18 bases lying between them. Germline CDR1 is SGHTA and CDR2 is FQGNSA.

The chain couples TRBV19 to TRBJ2-7; 9 bases agree with TRBD1. Germline CDR1 reads LNHDA; CDR2 reads SQIVND (reference sequence). This CDR3 contains 15 residues. V gave up 8 bases and J gave up 3 bases; unmatched junction bases: 11. In DNA form, the CDR3 reads TGTGCCAGTGCCTCCGGGACAGGGTTACTCTACGAGCAGTACTTC. Translation gives CASASGTGLLYEQYF.

The table lists this clonotype with many counts. The chain recombines TRBV28 with TRBJ2-2; the match to TRBD2 covers 9 bases. CDR1 is MDHEN, CDR2 SYDVKM, per germline. Trimming took 6 bases from V and 3 from J; bases not matched to a gene: 5. This CDR3 spans 15 amino acids. This CDR3 is CASSLEREDTGELFF. The DNA for the CDR3 is TGTGCCAGCAGCCTCGAGCGGGAGGACACCGGGGAGCTGTTTTTT.